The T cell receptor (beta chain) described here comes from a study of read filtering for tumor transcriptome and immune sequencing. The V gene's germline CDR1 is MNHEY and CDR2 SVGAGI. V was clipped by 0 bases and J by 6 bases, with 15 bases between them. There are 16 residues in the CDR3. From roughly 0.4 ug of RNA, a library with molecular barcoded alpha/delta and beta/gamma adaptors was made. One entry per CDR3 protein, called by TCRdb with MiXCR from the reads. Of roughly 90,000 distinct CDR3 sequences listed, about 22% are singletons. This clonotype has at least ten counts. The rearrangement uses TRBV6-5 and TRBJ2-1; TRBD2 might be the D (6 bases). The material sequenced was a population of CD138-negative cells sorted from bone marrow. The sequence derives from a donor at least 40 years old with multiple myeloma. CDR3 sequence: CASSYSMTRMVNEQFF. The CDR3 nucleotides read TGTGCCAGCAGTTACTCGATGACTAGAATGGTCAATGAGCAGTTCTTC.